This T cell receptor beta chain is drawn from a study of beta chain features in type 1 diabetes. Study-wide background: What patients shared with healthy donors was a similar profile of age, gender and cell yields. General observations from the study: Type 1 diabetes patients had TCRB CDR3s that were shorter (moderately but significantly so) in all four CD4+ subsets.

The table lists this clone with a few counts. Its antigen is undetermined. Investigators reverse transcribed all isolated RNA, so they sequenced expressed TCRB transcripts. Data came from immunoSEQ multiplex PCR; TCRdb stores just in-frame clones and leaves some out. Of hundreds of thousands of clones listed, roughly an eighth are singletons. The ends were cut back, 2 bases at V and 5 bases at J, with 9 bases in the middle. Germline CDR1 reads SGHVS; CDR2 reads FQNEAQ. The CDR3 has 13 residues. The receptor was derived from a woman under 30 with type 1 diabetes. Sequenced input: naive CD4+ T cells from blood. The chain links TRBV7-8 to TRBJ2-5, with D possibly matching TRBD1 (5 bases). CDR3 residues: CASSLSRVETQYF. In DNA, the CDR3 is TGTGCCAGCAGCTTATCCAGGGTGGAGACCCAGTACTTC.